Listed below are T cell receptor beta chains from one sample, sequenced in a study of cytomegalovirus exposure and HLA in healthy donors. Measured with immunoSEQ multiplex PCR; TCRdb has only the in-frame clones, and not every one. The sample gives 150,000 to 200,000 clones, roughly 82% of which show up once; about 6.8% is in the top ten. Input material: PBMCs. These receptors were obtained from a man aged 45-65 years in good health and CMV-seropositive. Both conserved end residues are part of each CDR3. Fields, in order: clone size, D gene, V gene, J gene, CDR3 DNA, CDR3 protein. A D gene is named only where the DNA matches it firmly. The size field is filled for only some rows; it gives once, few, many or a size class.

NA	TRBD1	TRBV6-5	TRBJ2-5	TGTGCCAGCAGGAACAGGGGCGAGACCCAGTACTTC	CASRNRGETQYF
NA	NA	TRBV18	TRBJ2-3	TGTGCCAGCTCACCCATAGCGGAAAGCACAGATACGCAGTATTTT	CASSPIAESTDTQYF
NA	TRBD1	TRBV19	TRBJ1-5	TGTGCCAGTAGTATAGATCGGGACAGGGTAGGTCAGCCCCAGCATTTT	CASSIDRDRVGQPQHF
NA	NA	TRBV2	TRBJ2-5	TGTGCCAGCAGTGATGACCCACGGGACTGGACTGGTGAGACCCAGTACTTC	CASSDDPRDWTGETQYF
NA	NA	TRBV6-4	TRBJ1-1	TGTGCCAGCAGTGGCACAGTGGACACTGAAGCTTTCTTT	CASSGTVDTEAFF
NA	NA	TRBV25-1	TRBJ1-6	TGTGCCAGCAGCTCACGGGACGCCGGGAGTACACCCCTCCACTTT	CASSSRDAGSTPLHF
NA	NA	TRBV10-2	TRBJ2-5	TGCGCCAGCAGTGTCCCGGGCCAAGAGACCCAGTACTTC	CASSVPGQETQYF
NA	TRBD2	TRBV5-1	TRBJ2-7	TGCGCCAGCAGTCGGAGACTAGCGGGGGACCTTTCCTACGAGCAGTACTTC	CASSRRLAGDLSYEQYF
NA	NA	TRBV7-3	TRBJ1-2	TGTGCCAGCAGCTTAGATCCCAGGGGCGGCTACACCTTC	CASSLDPRGGYTF
NA	NA	TRBV6-5	TRBJ2-3	TGTGCCAGCAGTTACTCGAATAGTCCGATCGATACGCAGTATTTT	CASSYSNSPIDTQYF
NA	TRBD1	TRBV2	TRBJ1-2	TGTGCCAGCAGCGAAGAGCACTGGACGAACAGGGGAGGCTACACCTTC	CASSEEHWTNRGGYTF
NA	TRBD1	TRBV5-1	TRBJ2-7	TGCGCCAGCAGCTTGGCCGGACAGGGGGCCTACGAGCAGTACTTC	CASSLAGQGAYEQYF
NA	NA	TRBV6-1	TRBJ1-2	TGTGCCAGCAATCCAGCGGCCGGCAGTGGCTACACCTTC	CASNPAAGSGYTF
NA	TRBD1	TRBV10-3	TRBJ2-7	TGTGCCATCAGTGCCGAGACAGGGGGCTACGAGCAGTACTTC	CAISAETGGYEQYF
NA	NA	TRBV6-1	TRBJ1-1	TGTGCCAGCAGTTATTTGGGGCTCGAGGAATTCTTT	CASSYLGLEEFF
NA	TRBD1	TRBV18	TRBJ1-4	TGTGCCAGCTCACCAAAAACAGGGGAGTATGAAAAACTGTTTTTT	CASSPKTGEYEKLFF
NA	NA	TRBV14	TRBJ1-2	TGTGCCAGCAGCCAAGTGGGGCCCTATGGCTACACCTTC	CASSQVGPYGYTF
NA	TRBD1	TRBV19	TRBJ1-3	TGTGCCAGTAGTAGAGGAGCCGGGACAGGGAGTGGAAACACCATATATTTT	CASSRGAGTGSGNTIYF
NA	TRBD2	TRBV18	TRBJ2-3	TGTGCCAGCTCACCCAAGACTAGCGGGAACACAGATACGCAGTATTTT	CASSPKTSGNTDTQYF
NA	NA	TRBV7-9	TRBJ1-2	TGTGCCAGCAGCTTAATCCAGGGAGGAAATGGCTACACCTTC	CASSLIQGGNGYTF
NA	NA	TRBV21-1	TRBJ2-7	TGTGCCAGCAGAAAGGAGGGCCTCCCCTCCTACGAGCAGTACTTC	CASRKEGLPSYEQYF
NA	TRBD1	TRBV7-3	TRBJ2-7	TGTGCCAGCAGCCTCAACCAGGGGGCCTCCTACGAGCAGTACTTC	CASSLNQGASYEQYF
NA	NA	TRBV27	TRBJ1-2	TGTGCCAGTGCGGCTGCCGCTAACTATGGCTACACCTTC	CASAAAANYGYTF
NA	TRBD1	TRBV5-6	TRBJ1-1	TGTGCCAGCAGGATCGGACAGGGTGCTGAAGCTTTCTTT	CASRIGQGAEAFF
NA	TRBD2	TRBV5-1	TRBJ2-3	TGCGCCAGCAGTAGCGGGGGGGCCACAGATACGCAGTATTTT	CASSSGGATDTQYF
NA	NA	TRBV7-2	TRBJ1-3	TGTGCCAGCAGCCTCAGGACAGCCGGAAACACCATATATTTT	CASSLRTAGNTIYF
NA	TRBD1	TRBV7-3	TRBJ2-7	TGTGCCAGCAGCTTACGAGGCGGACAGGGTTATTCCTACGAGCAGTACTTC	CASSLRGGQGYSYEQYF
few	NA	TRBV11-2	TRBJ2-3	TGTGCCAGCAGCTTACGGGGGGCCCGGGGAGATACGCAGTATTTT	CASSLRGARGDTQYF
once	NA	TRBV21-1	TRBJ1-3	TGTGCCAGCAGCAAAACGGGAGACGGACTTTTGGCCTCTGGAAACACCATATATTTT	CASSKTGDGLLASGNTIYF
NA	NA	TRBV21-1	TRBJ1-1	TGTGCCAGCAGCAAAAGCCCAGGCCTGAACACTGAAGCTTTCTTT	CASSKSPGLNTEAFF
NA	NA	TRBV6-1	TRBJ2-7	TGTGCCAGCAGTTTCCGGGGGGAGGGGGCCTACGAGCAGTACTTC	CASSFRGEGAYEQYF
NA	NA	TRBV2	TRBJ1-2	TGTGCCAGCCTGGAAGGGACAAACTATGGCTACACCTTC	CASLEGTNYGYTF
few	TRBD1	TRBV4-1	TRBJ1-2	TGCGCCAGCAGCCATGTCCCGGGACAGGGCTCTGGCTACACCTTC	CASSHVPGQGSGYTF
few	TRBD1	TRBV5-8	TRBJ1-6	TGTGCCAGCAGCTCCCACGAGACAACAGGGGGTAGTTCACCCCTCCACTTT	CASSSHETTGGSSPLHF
NA	TRBD1	TRBV5-1	TRBJ2-2	TGCGCCAGCAGCCCCCGGACAGGGGGCATTGCCGGGGAGCTGTTTTTT	CASSPRTGGIAGELFF
NA	NA	TRBV7-9	TRBJ1-1	TGTGCCAGCAGCATGACAGAGAACACTGAAGCTTTCTTT	CASSMTENTEAFF
NA	NA	TRBV18	TRBJ2-6	TGTGCCAGCTCACCGTCCTCCTCTGGGGCCAACGTCCTGACTTTC	CASSPSSSGANVLTF
NA	NA	TRBV25-1	TRBJ1-2	TGTGCCAGCAGTGAAACAGGTCATGGCTACACCTTC	CASSETGHGYTF
NA	TRBD1	TRBV2	TRBJ1-1	TGTGCCAGCAGTGATACCCTGGACAGGGGGAACACTGAAGCTTTCTTT	CASSDTLDRGNTEAFF
NA	TRBD2	TRBV7-6	TRBJ2-5	TGTGCCAGCAGCCCAGGGCCGCGGGAGGTGTACCAAGAGACCCAGTACTTC	CASSPGPREVYQETQYF